What follows is one TCR beta chain and its context. PBMCs were density-gradient isolated from approximately 10 ml fresh blood. RNA transcripts were the source from which TCR beta CDR3 regions were amplified. HTBI-primed RT-PCR formed the first round, and a multiplex PCR formed the second. TCRdb re-called the multiplex PCR reads through MiXCR, storing one row per CDR3 protein. The table records hundreds of thousands of distinct CDR3 sequences, about 38% of them present only once. CDR1 is SGHAT, CDR2 FQNNGV, per germline. With V trimmed by 7 bases and J by 0 bases, 19 bases remained unmatched. This CDR3 is 20 amino acids long. This entry comes from a study of Graves' ophthalmopathy and Graves' hyperthyroidism.

The TCR was taken from an adult man with Graves' ophthalmopathy. What was sequenced was peripheral blood. The chain links TRBV11-2 to TRBJ2-5; 11 bases are a match to TRBD1. CDR3 sequence: CASTLDPGQGVNWYQETQYF. The CDR3 DNA is TGTGCCAGCACCCTTGACCCGGGACAGGGGGTCAACTGGTACCAAGAGACCCAGTACTTC.